This TCR beta chain was identified in a study of blood T cell repertoires in COVID-19 (TCRdb year 2020). Broadly, across the study: Samples from collaborators originated in the United States, Italy and Spain and spanned both the acute and convalescent phases of COVID-19. The prospective study material was composed of cDNA or gDNA derived from T cells, B-cell-depleted T cells, or PBMCs. The repertoires were released in a freely available public database meant as a resource for research on the immune response to SARS-CoV-2. A de-identified subject ID, COVID-19 status, age in years and sex were almost always included in the sample metadata. The samples were drawn from the first 160 participants of the ongoing ImmuneRACE study and from some 1,300 subjects provided by 6 global collaborators. Where available, HLA class I and class II types were taken from metadata supplied by the sample provider and were not determined by assay-based typing. Deeply sampled blood TCRbeta repertoires from subjects exposed to, actively infected with, or recovered from COVID-19 were included in the dataset. Broader findings and caveats from the paper: How much clinical and demographic metadata was included differed by source and by participant, and the metadata was provided uncurated.

Concerning this clone: Its specific antigen is unknown. No much larger clonotype is one base removed from it; base qualities were not supplied.

In Seattle, one collaborating source enrolled patients while the infection was active and tracked those patients longitudinally over the course of disease. Each collaborating institution followed its own protocols to collect whole blood in K2EDTA tubes. For TCRbeta analysis, collaborators shipped samples in one of three forms: frozen whole blood, isolated PBMCs, or DNA extracted from either of those sample types. The immunoSEQ Assay, a bias-controlled multiplex PCR, was used to amplify TCRbeta CDR3 regions from genomic DNA. The authors processed their data as follows. Nucleated cell counts per sample were estimated from amplification of reference gene primers within the assay. To quantify the absolute abundance of each unique TCRbeta CDR3 rearrangement, sequence reads were collapsed and filtered. For each sample, productive Simpson clonality was calculated as the square root of Simpson's diversity index across productive rearrangements. TCRdb holds this immuneACCESS table with in-frame rearrangements only. Some clones are missing; in checked studies, unresolved V genes explain under half, and the rest has no known cause. V, J and clone size are taken as reported in that table, and D and trimming were inferred from the DNA itself. Across this sample there are fewer than 200,000 clones, with around 87% seen only once. The ten largest clones represent around 12% of the sample.

Clipping removes 4 bases from V and 1 base from J, with 7 as the unmatched junction base count. CDR1 and CDR2, looked up from the germline V gene, are MDHEN and SYDVKM. The CDR3 sequence holds 16 residues, the cysteine and phenylalanine included. Of the read, only the CDR3 DNA is kept; its 48 bases are in frame from base 1. The sample was peripheral blood. The source is a woman in her seventies with COVID-19, enrolled during active disease. The rearrangement joined TRBV28 to TRBJ2-7; 10 of the junction bases match TRBD1. The encoded CDR3 is CASSSMRTGGSYEQYF. The nucleotides are TGTGCCAGCAGTTCAATGCGGACAGGGGGTTCCTACGAGCAGTACTTC. This CDR3, with the reference TRBV28 and TRBJ2-7 proteins standing in past its ends, gives the full variable domain DVKVTQSSRYLVKRTGEKVFLECVQDMDHENMFWYRQDPGLGLRLIYFSYDVKMKEKGDIPEGYSVSREKKERFSLILESASTNQTSMYLCASSSMRTGGSYEQYFGPGTRLTVT.